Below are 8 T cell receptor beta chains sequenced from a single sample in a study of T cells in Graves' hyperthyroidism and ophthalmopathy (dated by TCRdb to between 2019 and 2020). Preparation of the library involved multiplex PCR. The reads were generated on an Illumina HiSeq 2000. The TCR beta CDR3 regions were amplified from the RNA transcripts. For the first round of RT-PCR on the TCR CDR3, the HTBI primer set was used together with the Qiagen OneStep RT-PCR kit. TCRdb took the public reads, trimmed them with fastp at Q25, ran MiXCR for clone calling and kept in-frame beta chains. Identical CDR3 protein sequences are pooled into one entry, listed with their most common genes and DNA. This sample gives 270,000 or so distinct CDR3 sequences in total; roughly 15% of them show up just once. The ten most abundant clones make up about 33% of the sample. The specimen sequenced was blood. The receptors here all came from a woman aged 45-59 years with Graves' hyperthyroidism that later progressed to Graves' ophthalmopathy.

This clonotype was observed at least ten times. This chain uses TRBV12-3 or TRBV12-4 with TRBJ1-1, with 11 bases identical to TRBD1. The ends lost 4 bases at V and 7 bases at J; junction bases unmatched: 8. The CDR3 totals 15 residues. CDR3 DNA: TGTGCCAGCAGTTCCGGGACAGGGGGGTGGGGTGAAGCTTTCTTT. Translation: CASSSGTGGWGEAFF.

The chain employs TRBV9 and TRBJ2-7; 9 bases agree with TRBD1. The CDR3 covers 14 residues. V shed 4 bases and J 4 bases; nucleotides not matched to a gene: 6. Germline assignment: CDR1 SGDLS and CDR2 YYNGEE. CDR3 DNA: TGTGCCAGCAGCCGGACAGGGGTAGGGTACGAGCAGTACTTC. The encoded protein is CASSRTGVGYEQYF.

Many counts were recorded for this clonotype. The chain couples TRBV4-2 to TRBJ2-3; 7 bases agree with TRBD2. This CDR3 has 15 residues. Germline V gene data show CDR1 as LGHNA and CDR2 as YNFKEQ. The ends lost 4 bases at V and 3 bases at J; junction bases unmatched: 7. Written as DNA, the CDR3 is TGTGCCAGCAGCCCCCCGGCGGGAGCGACAGATACGCAGTATTTT. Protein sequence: CASSPPAGATDTQYF.

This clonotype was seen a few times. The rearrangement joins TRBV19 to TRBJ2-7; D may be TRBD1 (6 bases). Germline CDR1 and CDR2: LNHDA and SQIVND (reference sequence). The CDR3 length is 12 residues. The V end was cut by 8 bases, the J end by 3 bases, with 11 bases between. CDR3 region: CASRDRNYEQYF. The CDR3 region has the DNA TGTGCCAGTCGTGACAGGAACTACGAGCAGTACTTC.

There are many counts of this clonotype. CDR3: CSVEEWQGGDEQYF. CDR3 in DNA: TGCAGCGTTGAAGAATGGCAGGGCGGCGACGAGCAGTACTTC. V gene TRBV29-1 combines with J gene TRBJ2-7, with TRBD1 as a possible D gene (5 bases). Germline V lookup: CDR1 SQVTM, CDR2 ANQGSEA. Deletions cut 0 bases from V and 5 bases from J, with 14 bases between. CDR3 length equals 14 residues.

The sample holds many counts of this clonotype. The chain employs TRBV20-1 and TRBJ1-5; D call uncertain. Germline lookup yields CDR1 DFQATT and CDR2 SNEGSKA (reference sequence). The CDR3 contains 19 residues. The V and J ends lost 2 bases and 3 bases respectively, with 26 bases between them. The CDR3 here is CSARLPLHHPKNNNQPQHF. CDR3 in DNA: TGCAGTGCTAGACTACCCCTCCATCACCCCAAAAATAACAATCAGCCCCAGCATTTT.

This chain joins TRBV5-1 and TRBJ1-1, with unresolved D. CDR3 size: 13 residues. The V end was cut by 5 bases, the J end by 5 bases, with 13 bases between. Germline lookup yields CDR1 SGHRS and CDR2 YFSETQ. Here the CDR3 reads CASRSSMGTEAFF. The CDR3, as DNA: TGCGCCAGCAGATCTTCAATGGGGACTGAAGCTTTCTTT.

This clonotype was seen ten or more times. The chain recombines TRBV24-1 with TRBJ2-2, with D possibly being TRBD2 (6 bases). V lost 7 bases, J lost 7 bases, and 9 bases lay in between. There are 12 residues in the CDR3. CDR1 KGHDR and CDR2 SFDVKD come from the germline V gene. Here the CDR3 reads CATRLGGGELFF. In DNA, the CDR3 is TGTGCCACCAGGTTGGGAGGCGGGGAGCTGTTTTTT.